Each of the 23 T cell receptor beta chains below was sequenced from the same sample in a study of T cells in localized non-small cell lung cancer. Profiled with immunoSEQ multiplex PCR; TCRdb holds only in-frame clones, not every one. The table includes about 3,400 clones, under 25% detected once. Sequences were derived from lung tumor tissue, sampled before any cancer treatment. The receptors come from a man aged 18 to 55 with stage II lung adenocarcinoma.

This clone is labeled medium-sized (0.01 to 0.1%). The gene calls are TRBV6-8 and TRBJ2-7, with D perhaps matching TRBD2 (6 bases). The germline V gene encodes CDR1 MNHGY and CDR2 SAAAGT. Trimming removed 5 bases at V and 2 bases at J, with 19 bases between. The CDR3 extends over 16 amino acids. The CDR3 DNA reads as TGTGCCAGCAGTCCGGACTACTGGACCTTAACCTACGAGCAGTACTTC. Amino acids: CASSPDYWTLTYEQYF.

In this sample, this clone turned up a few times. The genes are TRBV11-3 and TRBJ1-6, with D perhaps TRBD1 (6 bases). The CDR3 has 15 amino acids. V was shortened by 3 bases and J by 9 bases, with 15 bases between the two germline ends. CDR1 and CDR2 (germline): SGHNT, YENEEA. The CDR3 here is CASSFRRGQTSPLHF. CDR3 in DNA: TGTGCCAGCAGCTTTCGCAGGGGTCAAACTTCACCCCTCCACTTT.

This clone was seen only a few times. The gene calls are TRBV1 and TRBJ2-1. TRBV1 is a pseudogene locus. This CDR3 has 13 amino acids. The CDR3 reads CASSFRGLNEQFF. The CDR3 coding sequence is TGCGCCAGCAGCTTTCGGGGGCTTAATGAGCAGTTCTTC.

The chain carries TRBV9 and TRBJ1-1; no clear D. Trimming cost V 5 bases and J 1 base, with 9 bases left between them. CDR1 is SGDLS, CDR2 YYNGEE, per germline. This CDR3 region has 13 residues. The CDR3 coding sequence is TGTGCCAGCAGGGGGTACGGGAACACTGAAGCTTTCTTT. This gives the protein CASRGYGNTEAFF.

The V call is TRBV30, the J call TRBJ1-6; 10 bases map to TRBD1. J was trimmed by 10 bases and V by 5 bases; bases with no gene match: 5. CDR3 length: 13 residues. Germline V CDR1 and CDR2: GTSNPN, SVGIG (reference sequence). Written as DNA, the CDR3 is TGTGCCTGGTCGGGACAGGGGCCATCACCCCTCCACTTT. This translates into CAWSGQGPSPLHF.

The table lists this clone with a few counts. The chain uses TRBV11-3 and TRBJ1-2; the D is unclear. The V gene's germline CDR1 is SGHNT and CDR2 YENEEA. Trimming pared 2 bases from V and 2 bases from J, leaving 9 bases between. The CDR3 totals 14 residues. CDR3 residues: CASSLLAPNYGYTF. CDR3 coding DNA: TGTGCCAGCAGCTTATTGGCCCCGAACTATGGCTACACCTTC.

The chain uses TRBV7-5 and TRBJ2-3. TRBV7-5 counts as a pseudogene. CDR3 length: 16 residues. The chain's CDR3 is CVRSSSGTACTDTQYF. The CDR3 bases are TGTGTCAGAAGCTCTTCCGGGACCGCGTGCACAGATACGCAGTATTTT.

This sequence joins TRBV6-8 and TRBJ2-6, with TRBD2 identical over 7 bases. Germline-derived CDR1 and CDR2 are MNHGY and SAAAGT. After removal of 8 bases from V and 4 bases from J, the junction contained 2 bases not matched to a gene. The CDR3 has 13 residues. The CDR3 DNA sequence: TGTGCCAGCGTAGCGGGCGGGGCCAACGTCCTGACTTTC. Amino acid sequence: CASVAGGANVLTF.

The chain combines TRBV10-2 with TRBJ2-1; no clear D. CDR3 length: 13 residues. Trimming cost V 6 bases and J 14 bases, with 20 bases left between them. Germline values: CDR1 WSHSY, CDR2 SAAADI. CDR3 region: CASSEPWGPVEFF. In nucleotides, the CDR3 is TGCGCCAGCAGCGAACCTTGGGGTCCAGTCGAGTTCTTC.

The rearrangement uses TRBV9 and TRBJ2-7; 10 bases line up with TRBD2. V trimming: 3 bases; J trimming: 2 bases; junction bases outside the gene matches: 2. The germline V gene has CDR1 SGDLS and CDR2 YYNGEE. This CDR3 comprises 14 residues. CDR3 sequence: CASSASGSTYEQYF. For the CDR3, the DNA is TGTGCCAGCAGCGCTAGCGGGAGCACCTACGAGCAGTACTTC.

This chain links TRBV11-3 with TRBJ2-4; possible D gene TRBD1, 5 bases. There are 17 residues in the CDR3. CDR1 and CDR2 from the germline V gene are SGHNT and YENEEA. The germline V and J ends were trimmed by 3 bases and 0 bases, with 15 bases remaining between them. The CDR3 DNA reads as TGTGCCAGCAGCTTGGAAGGGGTTCCCCTAGCCAAAAACATTCAGTACTTC. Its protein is CASSLEGVPLAKNIQYF.

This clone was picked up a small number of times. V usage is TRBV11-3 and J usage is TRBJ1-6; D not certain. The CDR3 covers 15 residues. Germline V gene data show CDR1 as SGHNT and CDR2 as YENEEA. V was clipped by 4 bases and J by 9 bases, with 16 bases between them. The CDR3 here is CASSYTGSLASPLHF. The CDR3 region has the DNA TGTGCCAGCAGCTACACCGGGTCCCTCGCTTCACCCCTCCACTTT.

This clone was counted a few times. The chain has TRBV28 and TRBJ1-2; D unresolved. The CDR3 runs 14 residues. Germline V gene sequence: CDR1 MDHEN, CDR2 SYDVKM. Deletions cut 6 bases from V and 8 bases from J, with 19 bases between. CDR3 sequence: CASSRSPELAGYTF. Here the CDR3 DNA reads TGTGCCAGCAGCCGTAGTCCCGAGCTTGCCGGCTACACCTTC.

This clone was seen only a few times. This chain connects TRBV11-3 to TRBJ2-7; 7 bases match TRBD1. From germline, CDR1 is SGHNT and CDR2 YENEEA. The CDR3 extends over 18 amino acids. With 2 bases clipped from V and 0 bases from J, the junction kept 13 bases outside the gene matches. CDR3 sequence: CASSLRSPVDRASYEQYF. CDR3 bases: TGTGCCAGCAGCTTAAGGAGTCCTGTTGACAGGGCCTCCTACGAGCAGTACTTC.

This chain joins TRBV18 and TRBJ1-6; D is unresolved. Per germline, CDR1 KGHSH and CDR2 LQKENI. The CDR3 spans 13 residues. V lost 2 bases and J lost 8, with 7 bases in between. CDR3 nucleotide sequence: TGTGCCAGCTCACCAGATCGGGATTCACCCCTCCACTTT. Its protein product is CASSPDRDSPLHF.

Here the CDR3 reads CASKRQGGGYGYTF. Here the CDR3 DNA reads TGTGCCAGCAAACGCCAGGGAGGGGGGTATGGCTACACCTTC. The chain has TRBV6-8 and TRBJ1-2, with D perhaps matching TRBD1 (6 bases). Germline V CDR1 and CDR2: MNHGY, SAAAGT. Trimming left V 7 bases short and J 5 bases short, with 17 bases between. The CDR3 has 14 amino acids.

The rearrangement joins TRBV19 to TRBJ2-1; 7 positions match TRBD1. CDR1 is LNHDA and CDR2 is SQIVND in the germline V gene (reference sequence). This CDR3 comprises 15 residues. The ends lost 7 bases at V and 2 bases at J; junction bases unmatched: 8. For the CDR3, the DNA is TGTGCCAGTAAATGGCGACAGGGTACCTACAATGAGCAGTTCTTC. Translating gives CASKWRQGTYNEQFF. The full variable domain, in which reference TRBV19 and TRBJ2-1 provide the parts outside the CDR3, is DGGITQSPKYLFRKEGQNVTLSCEQNLNHDAMYWYRQDPGQGLRLIYYSQIVNDFQKGDIAEGYSVSREKKESFPLTVTSAQKNPTAFYLCASKWRQGTYNEQFFGPGTRLTVL.

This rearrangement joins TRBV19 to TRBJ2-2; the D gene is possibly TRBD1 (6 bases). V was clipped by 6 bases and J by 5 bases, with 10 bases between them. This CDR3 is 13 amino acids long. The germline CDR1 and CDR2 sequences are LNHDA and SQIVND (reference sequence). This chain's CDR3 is CASRTTGTGELFF. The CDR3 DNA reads TGTGCCAGTAGAACAACAGGGACCGGGGAGCTGTTTTTT.

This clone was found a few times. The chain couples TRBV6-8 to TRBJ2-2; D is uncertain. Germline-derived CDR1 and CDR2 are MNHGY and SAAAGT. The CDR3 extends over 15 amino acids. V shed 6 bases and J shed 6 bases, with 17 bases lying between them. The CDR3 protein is CASSGRRAAAGELFF. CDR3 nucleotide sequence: TGTGCCAGCAGCGGCCGACGTGCCGCCGCCGGGGAGCTGTTTTTT.

CDR3 residues: CASSAGQINQPQHF. The CDR3 bases are TGTGCCAGCAGCGCGGGACAAATCAATCAGCCCCAGCATTTT. The V and J genes are TRBV9 and TRBJ1-5, with D possibly being TRBD1 (6 bases). Germline V gene lookup returns CDR1 SGDLS and CDR2 YYNGEE. V was shortened by 3 bases and J by 3 bases, with 10 bases between the two germline ends. This CDR3 spans 14 amino acids.

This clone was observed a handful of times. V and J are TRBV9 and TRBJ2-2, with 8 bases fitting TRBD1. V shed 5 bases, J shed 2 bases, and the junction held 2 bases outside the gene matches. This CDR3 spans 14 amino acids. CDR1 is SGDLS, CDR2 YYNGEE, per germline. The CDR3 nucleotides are TGTGCCAGCAGGGGACAGGAAAACACCGGGGAGCTGTTTTTT. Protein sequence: CASRGQENTGELFF.

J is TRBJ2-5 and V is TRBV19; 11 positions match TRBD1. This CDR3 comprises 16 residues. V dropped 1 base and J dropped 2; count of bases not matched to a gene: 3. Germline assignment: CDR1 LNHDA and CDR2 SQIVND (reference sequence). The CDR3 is CASSIGGTGGQETQYF. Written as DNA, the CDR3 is TGTGCCAGTAGTATAGGTGGGACAGGGGGTCAAGAGACCCAGTACTTC. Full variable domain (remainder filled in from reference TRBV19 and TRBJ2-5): DGGITQSPKYLFRKEGQNVTLSCEQNLNHDAMYWYRQDPGQGLRLIYYSQIVNDFQKGDIAEGYSVSREKKESFPLTVTSAQKNPTAFYLCASSIGGTGGQETQYFGPGTRLLVL.

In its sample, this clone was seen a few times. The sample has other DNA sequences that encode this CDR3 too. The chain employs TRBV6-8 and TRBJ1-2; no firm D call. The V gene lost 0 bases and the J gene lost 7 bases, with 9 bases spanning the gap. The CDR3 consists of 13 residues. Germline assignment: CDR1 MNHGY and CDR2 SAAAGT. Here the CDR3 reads CASSYSPAGGYTF. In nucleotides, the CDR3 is TGTGCCAGCAGTTACTCTCCAGCCGGTGGCTACACCTTC.